The 6 T cell receptor beta chains given below trace back to one sample, sequenced in a study of graft-versus-host responses after intestinal transplantation. These receptors have no identified antigens. TCRdb's table, derived via immunoSEQ multiplex PCR, lists solely in-frame clones and lacks some. Of under 90,000 clones listed, around 90% are singletons. Sequencing used unstimulated CD8+ T cells sorted from spleen or lymph node cells, obtained before transplant. The source of these receptors is a human donor who was the organ donor for an intestinal transplant.

The chain joins TRBV5-5 to TRBJ1-4; D perhaps matches TRBD1 (6 bases). Germline V CDR1 and CDR2: SGHKS, YYEKEE (reference sequence). Trimming pared 3 bases from V and 4 bases from J, leaving 19 bases between. The CDR3 is 17 residues long. CDR3 bases: TGTGCCAGCAGCTGGGGGGGCCCTTATTCCTTTAATGAAAAACTGTTTTTT. Protein: CASSWGGPYSFNEKLFF.

This chain links TRBV6-4 with TRBJ1-2; D possibly corresponds to TRBD1 (6 bases). V was clipped by 1 base and J by 3 bases, with 12 bases between them. The CDR3 totals 15 residues. CDR1 and CDR2 (germline): MRHNA, SNTAGT. The CDR3: CASSDWGPPDYGYTF. The CDR3 nucleotides read TGTGCCAGCAGTGACTGGGGGCCCCCTGACTATGGCTACACCTTC.

CDR3 amino acids: CASSLERGMTGSTGELFF. The DNA of the CDR3 is TGTGCCAGCAGCTTAGAGAGAGGGATGACAGGGAGCACCGGGGAGCTGTTTTTT. The chain couples TRBV7-6 to TRBJ2-2, with 7 bases that match TRBD1. V shed 1 base and J 4 bases; nucleotides not matched to a gene: 12. Germline V lookup: CDR1 SGHVS, CDR2 FNYEAQ. The CDR3 contains 18 residues.

V gene TRBV6-1 combines with J gene TRBJ1-2, with 9 nucleotides matching TRBD1. This CDR3 comprises 13 residues. Germline CDR1 reads MNHNS; CDR2 reads SASEGT. V was pared by 7 bases and J by 6 bases, with 6 bases of the junction left unmatched. The CDR3 sequence is CASKEQGAHGYTF. The CDR3 bases are TGTGCCAGCAAAGAACAGGGGGCGCATGGCTACACCTTC.

V is TRBV9 and J is TRBJ1-2; 10 bases agree with TRBD1. The trim removed 2 bases at V and 6 bases at J, leaving 1 base unmatched. The CDR3 runs 13 residues. CDR1 is SGDLS, CDR2 YYNGEE, per germline. Written as DNA, the CDR3 is TGTGCCAGCAGCGTTGACAGGGGGCATGGCTACACCTTC. It is translated as CASSVDRGHGYTF.

This clone was counted only a few times. The rearrangement joins TRBV5-6 to TRBJ1-6; 9 bases match TRBD1. Germline V gives CDR1 SGHDT, CDR2 YYEEEE. The CDR3 contains 14 residues. The V gene end was trimmed by 5 bases and the J gene end by 4 bases; junction bases not matched to a gene: 1. CDR3 amino acids: CASRGTGYNSPLHF. Written as DNA, the CDR3 is TGTGCCAGCAGGGGGACAGGGTATAATTCACCCCTCCACTTT.